A selection of T cell receptor beta chains follows, all from one sample in a study of coeliac disease. Libraries were prepared by immunoSEQ multiplex PCR; TCRdb keeps only in-frame clonotypes and omits some of them. The table has roughly 3,500 clones, 70% to 80% seen once. The sequencing input was intraepithelial lymphocytes from the gut. These receptors were taken from a young man with celiac disease on a gluten-free diet. CDR3s include the opening cysteine and the closing phenylalanine or tryptophan.

TRBV5-1	TRBJ2-5	CASSRGETQYF
TRBV29-1	TRBJ1-2	CSVSILAVLEGYTF
TRBV5-4	TRBJ1-1	CASSLDGYTEAFF
TRBV5-6	TRBJ2-1	CASSLMYRAYNEQFF
TRBV4-1	TRBJ1-1	CASSPVGGNTEAFF
TRBV5-1	TRBJ1-1	CASSHGGRANTEAFF
TRBV4-2	TRBJ2-3	CASSQDYRGITDTQYF
TRBV5-1	TRBJ1-2	CASSNIPGQGAHGYTF
TRBV6-5	TRBJ1-1	CASSYGTGVEGAFF
TRBV7-3	TRBJ2-1	CASSPGSGRGGRGEQFF
TRBV29-1	TRBJ2-7	CSVVEGTGHEQYF
TRBV27	TRBJ2-7	CASRADRVSSEQYF
TRBV5-5	TRBJ1-5	CASSSTVGQGAVRQPQHF
TRBV7-2	TRBJ2-3	CASSLVSGGRTDTQYF
TRBV7-2	TRBJ1-6	CASSLGQFRSSYNSPLHF
TRBV28	TRBJ2-7	CASNNRGYEQYF
TRBV7-9	TRBJ2-6	CASSLGDRYSGANVLTF
TRBV4-3	TRBJ2-7	CASSQRLAGVHEQYF
TRBV11-2	TRBJ1-1	CASSSVPGVTEAFF
TRBV6-1	TRBJ2-1	CASSSGGAASDEQFF
TRBV2	TRBJ1-5	CASSPGQGWSLDNQPQHF
TRBV29-1	TRBJ2-7	CSVGAQGPLEQYF
TRBV7-9	TRBJ2-1	CASRPGYSSYNEQFF
TRBV9	TRBJ2-7	CATMLHSGRARGTAGHEQYF
TRBV5-5	TRBJ2-1	CASSLTVNEQFF
TRBV5-1	TRBJ2-7	CASSPWTGNEQYF
TRBV7-2	TRBJ1-3	CASSVSRGATTGNTIYF
TRBV7-2	TRBJ1-2	CASSFQTHRVNNGYTF
TRBV6-5	TRBJ2-6	CASSISDSGANVLTF
TRBV4-1	TRBJ1-2	CASSQEGLANYGYTF
TRBV7-9	TRBJ2-5	CASSAAGNRGQETQYF
TRBV7-6	TRBJ2-2	CASSGQGLTGELFF
TRBV2	TRBJ1-2	CASSGTDYGYTF
TRBV6-6	TRBJ1-2	CASSSTGYDYTF